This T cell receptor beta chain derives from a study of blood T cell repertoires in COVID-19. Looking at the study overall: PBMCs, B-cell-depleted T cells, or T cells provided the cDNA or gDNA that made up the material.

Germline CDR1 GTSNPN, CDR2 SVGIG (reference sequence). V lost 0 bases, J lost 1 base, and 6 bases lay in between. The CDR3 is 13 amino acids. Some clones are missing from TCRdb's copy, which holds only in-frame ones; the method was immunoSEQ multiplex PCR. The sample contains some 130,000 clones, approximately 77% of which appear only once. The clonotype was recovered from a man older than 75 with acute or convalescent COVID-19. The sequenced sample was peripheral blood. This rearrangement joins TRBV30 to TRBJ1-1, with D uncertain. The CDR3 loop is CAWSVFGNTEAFF. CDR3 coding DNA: TGTGCCTGGAGTGTATTCGGGAACACTGAAGCTTTCTTT.